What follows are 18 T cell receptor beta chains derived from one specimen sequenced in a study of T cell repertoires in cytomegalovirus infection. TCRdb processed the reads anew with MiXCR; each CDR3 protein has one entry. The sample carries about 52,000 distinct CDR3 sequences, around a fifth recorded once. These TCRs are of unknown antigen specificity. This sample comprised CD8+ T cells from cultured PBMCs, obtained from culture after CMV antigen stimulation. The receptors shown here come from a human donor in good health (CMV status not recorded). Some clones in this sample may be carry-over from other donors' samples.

The CDR3 here is CASSLNPLLDEKLFF. The CDR3 nucleotides read TGTGCCAGCAGCCTCAATCCGTTACTGGACGAAAAACTGTTTTTT. J is TRBJ1-4 and V is TRBV7-6; D is unclear. V was clipped by 5 bases and J by 8 bases, with 18 bases between them. This CDR3 is 15 amino acids long. Germline loops: CDR1 SGHVS, CDR2 FNYEAQ.

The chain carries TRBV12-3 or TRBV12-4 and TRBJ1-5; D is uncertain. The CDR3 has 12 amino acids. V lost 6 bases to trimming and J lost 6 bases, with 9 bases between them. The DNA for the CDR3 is TGTGCCAGCAGCCCCGAGAGTCAGCCCCAGCATTTT. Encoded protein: CASSPESQPQHF.

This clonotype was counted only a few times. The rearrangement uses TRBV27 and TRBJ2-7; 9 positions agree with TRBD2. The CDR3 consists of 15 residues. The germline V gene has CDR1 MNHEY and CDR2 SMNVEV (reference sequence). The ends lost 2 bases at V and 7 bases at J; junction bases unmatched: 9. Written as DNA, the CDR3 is TGTGCCAGCAGTTTAATCGGCGGGGGGGCACGAGAGCAGTACTTC. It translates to CASSLIGGGAREQYF.

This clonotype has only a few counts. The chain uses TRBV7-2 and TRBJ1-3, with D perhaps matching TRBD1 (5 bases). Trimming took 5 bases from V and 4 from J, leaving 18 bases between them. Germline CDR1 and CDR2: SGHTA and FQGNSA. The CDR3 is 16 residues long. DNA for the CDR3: TGTGCCAGCAGCCCGACACATACCGGGGGGGGAAACACCATATATTTT. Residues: CASSPTHTGGGNTIYF.

CDR3 nucleotides: TGTGCCAGCAGCCTCGGGGTACACTCCTACGAGCAGTACTTC. Its protein product is CASSLGVHSYEQYF. This chain joins TRBV7-6 and TRBJ2-7; tentative D call: TRBD2 (5 bases). This CDR3 is 14 amino acids long. CDR1 is SGHVS and CDR2 is FNYEAQ in the germline V gene. V lost 5 bases to trimming and J lost 0 bases, with 11 bases between them. Full variable domain (outside the CDR3, taken from reference TRBV7-6 and TRBJ2-7): GAGVSQSPRYKVTKRGQDVALRCDPISGHVSLYWYRQALGQGPEFLTYFNYEAQQDKSGLPNDRFSAERPEGSISTLTIQRTEQRDSAMYRCASSLGVHSYEQYFGPGTRLTVT.

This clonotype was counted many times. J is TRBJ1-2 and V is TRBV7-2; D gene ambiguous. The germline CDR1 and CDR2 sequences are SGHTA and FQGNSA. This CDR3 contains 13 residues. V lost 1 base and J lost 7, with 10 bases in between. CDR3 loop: CASSLDRATGYTF. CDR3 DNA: TGTGCCAGCAGCTTAGATAGGGCCACTGGCTACACCTTC.

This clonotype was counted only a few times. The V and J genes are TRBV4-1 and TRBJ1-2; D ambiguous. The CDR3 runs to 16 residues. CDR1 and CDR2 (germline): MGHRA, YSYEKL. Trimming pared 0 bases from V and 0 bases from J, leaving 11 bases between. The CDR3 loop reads CASSQDKDLTNYGYTF. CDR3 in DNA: TGCGCCAGCAGCCAAGATAAGGACTTAACTAACTATGGCTACACCTTC.

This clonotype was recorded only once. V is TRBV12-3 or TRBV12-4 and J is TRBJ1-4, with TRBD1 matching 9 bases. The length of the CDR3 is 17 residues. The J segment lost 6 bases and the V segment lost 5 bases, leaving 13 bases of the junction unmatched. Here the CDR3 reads CASSPEQGARVHEKLFF. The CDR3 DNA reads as TGTGCCAGCAGTCCAGAACAGGGGGCGAGGGTTCATGAAAAACTGTTTTTT.

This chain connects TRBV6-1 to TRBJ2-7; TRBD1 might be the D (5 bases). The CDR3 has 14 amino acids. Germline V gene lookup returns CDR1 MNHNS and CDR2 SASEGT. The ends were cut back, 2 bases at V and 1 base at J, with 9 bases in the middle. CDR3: CASSESAGSYEQYF. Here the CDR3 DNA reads TGTGCCAGCAGTGAAAGTGCAGGGTCCTACGAGCAGTACTTC.

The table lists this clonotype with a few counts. As DNA, the CDR3 is TGTGCCAGCAGTTTCCGGGACACAGGAGAAGCTTTCTTT. Translating it yields CASSFRDTGEAFF. The rearrangement joins TRBV7-2 to TRBJ1-1, with D maybe TRBD1 (6 bases). V lost 6 bases, J lost 8 bases, and 16 bases lay in between. CDR3 size: 13 residues. CDR1 and CDR2 from the germline V gene are SGHTA and FQGNSA.

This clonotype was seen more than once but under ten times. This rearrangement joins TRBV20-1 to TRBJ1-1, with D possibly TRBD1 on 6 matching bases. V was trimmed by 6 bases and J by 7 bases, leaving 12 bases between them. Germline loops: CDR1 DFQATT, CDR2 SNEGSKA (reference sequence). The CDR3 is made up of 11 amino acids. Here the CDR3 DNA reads TGCAGTGCCAGGGGCCCCCTTGAAGCTTTCTTT. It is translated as CSARGPLEAFF.

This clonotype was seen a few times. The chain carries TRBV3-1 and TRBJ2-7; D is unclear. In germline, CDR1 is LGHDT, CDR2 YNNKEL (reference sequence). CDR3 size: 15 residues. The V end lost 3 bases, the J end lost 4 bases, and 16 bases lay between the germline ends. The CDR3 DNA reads TGTGCCAGCAGCCATAGTGAGGACGATCCTTACGAGCAGTACTTC. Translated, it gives CASSHSEDDPYEQYF.

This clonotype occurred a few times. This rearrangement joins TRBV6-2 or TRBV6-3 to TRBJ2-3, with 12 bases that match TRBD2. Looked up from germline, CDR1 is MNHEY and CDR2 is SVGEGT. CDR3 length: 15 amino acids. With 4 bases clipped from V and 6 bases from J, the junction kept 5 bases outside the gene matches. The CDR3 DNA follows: TGTGCCAGCAGTTTTACCGGGACTAGCGGGGATACGCAGTATTTT. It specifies CASSFTGTSGDTQYF.

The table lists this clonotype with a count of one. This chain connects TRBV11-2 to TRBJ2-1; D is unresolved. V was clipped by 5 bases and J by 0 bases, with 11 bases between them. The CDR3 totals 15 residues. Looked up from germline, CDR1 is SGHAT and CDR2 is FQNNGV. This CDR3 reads CASSDGQSSYNEQFF. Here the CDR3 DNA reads TGTGCCAGCAGCGACGGGCAGAGCTCCTACAATGAGCAGTTCTTC.

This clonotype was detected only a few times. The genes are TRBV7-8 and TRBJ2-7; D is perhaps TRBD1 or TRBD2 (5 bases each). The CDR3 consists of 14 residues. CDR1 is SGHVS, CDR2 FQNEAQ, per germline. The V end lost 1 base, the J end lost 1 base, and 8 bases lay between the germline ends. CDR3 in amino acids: CASSLVGRSYEQYF. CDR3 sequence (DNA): TGTGCCAGCAGCTTAGTGGGACGGTCCTACGAGCAGTACTTC.

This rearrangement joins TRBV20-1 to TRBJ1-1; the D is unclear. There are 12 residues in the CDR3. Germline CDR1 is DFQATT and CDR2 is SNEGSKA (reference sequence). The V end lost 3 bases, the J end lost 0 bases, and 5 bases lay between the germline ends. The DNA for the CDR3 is TGCAGTGCTAGTAGGTTGAACACTGAAGCTTTCTTT. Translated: CSASRLNTEAFF.

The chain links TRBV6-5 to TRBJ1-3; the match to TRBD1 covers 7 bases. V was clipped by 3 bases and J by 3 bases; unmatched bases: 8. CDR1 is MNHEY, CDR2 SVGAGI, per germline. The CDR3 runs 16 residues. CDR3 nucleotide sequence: TGTGCCAGCAGTTATAATGAGGGGGCAGTTGGAAACACCATATATTTT. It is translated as CASSYNEGAVGNTIYF.

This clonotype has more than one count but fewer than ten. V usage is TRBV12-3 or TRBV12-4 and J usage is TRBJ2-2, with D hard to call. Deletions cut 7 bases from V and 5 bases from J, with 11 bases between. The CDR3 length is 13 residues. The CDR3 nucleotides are TGTGCCAGCACCCCTCGACCAACCGGGGAGCTGTTTTTT. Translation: CASTPRPTGELFF.